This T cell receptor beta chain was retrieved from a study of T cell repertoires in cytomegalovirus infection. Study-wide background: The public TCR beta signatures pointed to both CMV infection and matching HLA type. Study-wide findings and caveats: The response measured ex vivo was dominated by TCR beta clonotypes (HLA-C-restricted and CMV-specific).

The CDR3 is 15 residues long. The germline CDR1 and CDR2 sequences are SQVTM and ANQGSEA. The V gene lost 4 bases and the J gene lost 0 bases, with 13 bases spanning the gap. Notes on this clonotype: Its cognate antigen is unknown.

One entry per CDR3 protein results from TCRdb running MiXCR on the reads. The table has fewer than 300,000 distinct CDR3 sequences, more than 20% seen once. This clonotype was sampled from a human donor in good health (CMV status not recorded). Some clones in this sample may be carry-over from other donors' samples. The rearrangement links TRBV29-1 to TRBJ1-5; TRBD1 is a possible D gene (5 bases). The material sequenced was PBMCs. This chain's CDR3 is CSVVGEAHSNQPQHF. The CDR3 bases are TGCAGCGTTGTGGGGGAGGCCCATAGCAATCAGCCCCAGCATTTT.